Listed below are T cell receptor beta chains from one sample, sequenced in a study of T cell responses to AZD1222 COVID-19 vaccine. TCRdb's copy holds only in-frame clones and misses some; the assay was immunoSEQ multiplex PCR. Of roughly 140,000 clones listed, approximately 86% are singletons. The sample consisted of peripheral blood, taken after recovery from COVID-19. The receptors originated from an adult who had recovered from COVID-19. Each CDR3 is given with its conserved first and last residue. Each record gives: V gene, CDR3 length, clone size, J gene, D gene, CDR3 protein, CDR3 DNA. The D gene is left open where the match is weak. Clone size, where shown, is once, few, many, or a class for clones that have expanded.

v_call: TRBV5-4
cdr3_length: 15
clone_size: NA
j_call: TRBJ1-4
d_call: NA
cdr3_aa: CASSSRGGLGEKLFF
cdr3_nt: TGTGCCAGCAGCTCCCGGGGGGGACTCGGTGAAAAACTGTTTTTT

v_call: TRBV18
cdr3_length: 13
clone_size: NA
j_call: TRBJ1-5
d_call: NA
cdr3_aa: CASSPDRNQPQHF
cdr3_nt: TGTGCCAGCTCGCCGGACCGAAATCAGCCCCAGCATTTT

v_call: TRBV14
cdr3_length: 14
clone_size: medium-sized
j_call: TRBJ2-1
d_call: NA
cdr3_aa: CASSHVGRGNEQFF
cdr3_nt: TGTGCCAGCAGCCACGTGGGGCGGGGCAATGAGCAGTTCTTC

v_call: TRBV3-1/TRBV3-2
cdr3_length: 17
clone_size: NA
j_call: TRBJ2-7
d_call: TRBD2
cdr3_aa: CASSQDEGSGAAYEQYF
cdr3_nt: TGTGCCAGCAGCCAAGATGAGGGTAGCGGGGCCGCCTACGAGCAGTACTTC

v_call: TRBV7-9
cdr3_length: 14
clone_size: few
j_call: TRBJ2-1
d_call: NA
cdr3_aa: CATEWDQYYNEQFF
cdr3_nt: TGTGCCACCGAATGGGACCAATACTACAATGAGCAGTTCTTC

v_call: TRBV10-3
cdr3_length: 13
clone_size: NA
j_call: TRBJ2-7
d_call: NA
cdr3_aa: CAIQSLISYEQYF
cdr3_nt: TGTGCCATTCAGTCATTAATCTCCTACGAGCAGTACTTC

v_call: TRBV4-3
cdr3_length: 14
clone_size: NA
j_call: TRBJ2-5
d_call: NA
cdr3_aa: CASSQEGGSETQYF
cdr3_nt: TGCGCCAGCAGCCAAGAGGGCGGGTCGGAGACCCAGTACTTC

v_call: TRBV9
cdr3_length: 14
clone_size: few
j_call: TRBJ2-7
d_call: TRBD2
cdr3_aa: CASSPSGRASEQYF
cdr3_nt: TGTGCCAGCAGCCCTAGCGGGAGGGCCTCCGAGCAGTACTTC

v_call: TRBV18
cdr3_length: 20
clone_size: NA
j_call: TRBJ2-1
d_call: TRBD2
cdr3_aa: CASSPQTGRLAGVSSREQFF
cdr3_nt: TGTGCCAGCTCACCACAGACAGGCCGACTAGCGGGAGTTTCTTCTCGTGAGCAGTTCTTC

v_call: TRBV7-6
cdr3_length: 12
clone_size: once
j_call: TRBJ2-6
d_call: NA
cdr3_aa: CASSPRGSVLTF
cdr3_nt: TGTGCCAGCAGCCCTAGGGGCAGCGTCCTGACTTTC

v_call: TRBV7-9
cdr3_length: 12
clone_size: once
j_call: TRBJ1-1
d_call: NA
cdr3_aa: CASSLRDTEAFF
cdr3_nt: TGTGCCAGCAGCTTACGGGACACCGAAGCTTTCTTT

v_call: TRBV20-1
cdr3_length: 12
clone_size: NA
j_call: TRBJ2-7
d_call: NA
cdr3_aa: CSASAGLAEQYF
cdr3_nt: TGCAGTGCTAGTGCAGGGCTCGCCGAGCAGTACTTC

v_call: TRBV7-9
cdr3_length: 15
clone_size: once
j_call: TRBJ2-4
d_call: NA
cdr3_aa: CASSPRGGAENIQYF
cdr3_nt: TGTGCCAGCAGCCCAAGGGGGGGGGCCGAAAACATTCAGTACTTC

v_call: TRBV5-1
cdr3_length: 15
clone_size: NA
j_call: TRBJ1-4
d_call: NA
cdr3_aa: CASRESTATNEKLFF
cdr3_nt: TGCGCCAGCAGAGAGTCGACAGCAACTAATGAAAAACTGTTTTTT

v_call: TRBV27
cdr3_length: 14
clone_size: NA
j_call: TRBJ1-5
d_call: NA
cdr3_aa: CASSLNMANQPQHF
cdr3_nt: TGTGCCAGCAGTTTAAATATGGCAAATCAGCCCCAGCATTTT

v_call: TRBV28
cdr3_length: 14
clone_size: once
j_call: TRBJ1-2
d_call: NA
cdr3_aa: CASSLAGANYGYTF
cdr3_nt: TGTGCCAGCAGTTTGGCAGGGGCGAACTATGGCTACACCTTC

v_call: TRBV5-1
cdr3_length: 15
clone_size: NA
j_call: TRBJ1-4
d_call: TRBD1
cdr3_aa: CASSQGQYTDEKLFF
cdr3_nt: TGCGCCAGCAGCCAGGGACAGTATACGGATGAAAAACTGTTTTTT

v_call: TRBV5-4
cdr3_length: 13
clone_size: once
j_call: TRBJ1-6
d_call: NA
cdr3_aa: CASARGVNSPLHF
cdr3_nt: TGTGCCAGCGCCCGGGGGGTTAATTCACCCCTCCACTTT

v_call: TRBV7-2
cdr3_length: 17
clone_size: NA
j_call: TRBJ1-5
d_call: NA
cdr3_aa: CASSLQRVPAGNQPQHF
cdr3_nt: TGTGCCAGCAGCCTACAGCGGGTCCCGGCGGGCAATCAGCCCCAGCATTTT

v_call: TRBV5-4
cdr3_length: 15
clone_size: NA
j_call: TRBJ1-2
d_call: NA
cdr3_aa: CASSLFTGGQGGYTF
cdr3_nt: TGTGCCAGCAGCTTGTTCACGGGGGGCCAGGGTGGCTACACCTTC

v_call: TRBV4-1
cdr3_length: 20
clone_size: NA
j_call: TRBJ2-3
d_call: TRBD2
cdr3_aa: CASSQEIGLAGGSSTDTQYF
cdr3_nt: TGCGCCAGCAGCCAAGAAATCGGCCTAGCGGGAGGTTCTAGCACAGATACGCAGTATTTT

v_call: TRBV7-9
cdr3_length: 16
clone_size: NA
j_call: TRBJ2-5
d_call: TRBD2
cdr3_aa: CASSFLRGTSQETQYF
cdr3_nt: TGTGCCAGCAGCTTTCTCCGGGGGACTAGCCAAGAGACCCAGTACTTC

v_call: TRBV5-1
cdr3_length: 13
clone_size: NA
j_call: TRBJ2-5
d_call: NA
cdr3_aa: CASSEPEQETQYF
cdr3_nt: TGCGCCAGCTCCGAGCCGGAGCAAGAGACCCAGTACTTC

v_call: TRBV7-3
cdr3_length: 16
clone_size: NA
j_call: TRBJ2-2
d_call: NA
cdr3_aa: CASSLTEEADTGELFF
cdr3_nt: TGTGCCAGCAGCTTAACGGAAGAGGCTGACACCGGGGAGCTGTTTTTT

v_call: TRBV19
cdr3_length: 14
clone_size: NA
j_call: TRBJ1-1
d_call: NA
cdr3_aa: CASSLSQSNTEAFF
cdr3_nt: TGTGCCAGTTCTTTGTCCCAATCGAACACTGAAGCTTTCTTT

v_call: TRBV5-1
cdr3_length: 14
clone_size: NA
j_call: TRBJ2-5
d_call: NA
cdr3_aa: CASSLHNPQETQYF
cdr3_nt: TGCGCCAGCAGCTTGCATAATCCCCAAGAGACCCAGTACTTC

v_call: TRBV4-2
cdr3_length: 18
clone_size: NA
j_call: TRBJ2-5
d_call: TRBD2
cdr3_aa: CASSQGGSGGPIEETQYF
cdr3_nt: TGTGCCAGCAGCCAAGGGGGTAGCGGGGGGCCTATTGAGGAGACCCAGTACTTC

v_call: TRBV6-5
cdr3_length: 14
clone_size: NA
j_call: TRBJ1-2
d_call: NA
cdr3_aa: CASSYSFQENGYTF
cdr3_nt: TGTGCCAGCAGTTACTCTTTCCAGGAGAATGGCTACACCTTC

v_call: TRBV11-2
cdr3_length: 16
clone_size: NA
j_call: TRBJ2-7
d_call: NA
cdr3_aa: CASRRTFTKRSYEQYF
cdr3_nt: TGTGCCAGCAGAAGGACATTTACTAAGCGGTCCTACGAGCAGTACTTC

v_call: TRBV29-1
cdr3_length: 12
clone_size: NA
j_call: TRBJ1-1
d_call: NA
cdr3_aa: CSVVSTATEAFF
cdr3_nt: TGCAGCGTTGTTTCTACAGCTACTGAAGCTTTCTTT

v_call: TRBV5-1
cdr3_length: 15
clone_size: NA
j_call: TRBJ2-3
d_call: NA
cdr3_aa: CASRPGGLDTDTQYF
cdr3_nt: TGCGCCAGCAGACCCGGGGGTTTGGACACAGATACGCAGTATTTT

v_call: TRBV6-6
cdr3_length: 15
clone_size: NA
j_call: TRBJ2-2
d_call: NA
cdr3_aa: CASSHRAPGTGELFF
cdr3_nt: TGTGCCAGCAGCCACAGGGCCCCAGGAACCGGGGAGCTGTTTTTT

v_call: TRBV5-1
cdr3_length: 13
clone_size: NA
j_call: TRBJ1-6
d_call: TRBD1
cdr3_aa: CASGQGGDSPLHF
cdr3_nt: TGCGCCAGCGGACAGGGAGGGGATTCACCCCTCCACTTT

v_call: TRBV25-1
cdr3_length: 16
clone_size: NA
j_call: TRBJ1-3
d_call: NA
cdr3_aa: CASSGGRVGSGNTIYF
cdr3_nt: TGTGCCAGCAGTGGGGGACGGGTGGGATCTGGAAACACCATATATTTT

v_call: TRBV6-4
cdr3_length: 13
clone_size: NA
j_call: TRBJ1-1
d_call: NA
cdr3_aa: CASSDGWNTEAFF
cdr3_nt: TGTGCCAGCAGTGACGGGTGGAACACTGAAGCTTTCTTT

v_call: TRBV5-1
cdr3_length: 14
clone_size: NA
j_call: TRBJ1-6
d_call: TRBD1
cdr3_aa: CASSLGTGGSPLHF
cdr3_nt: TGCGCCAGCAGCCTGGGGACAGGGGGTTCACCCCTCCACTTT

v_call: TRBV10-3
cdr3_length: 14
clone_size: NA
j_call: TRBJ2-6
d_call: NA
cdr3_aa: CAISREPGANVLTF
cdr3_nt: TGTGCCATCTCAAGGGAGCCTGGGGCCAACGTCCTGACTTTC

v_call: TRBV4-3
cdr3_length: 17
clone_size: NA
j_call: TRBJ1-6
d_call: TRBD1
cdr3_aa: CASSQDQTGGNNSPLHF
cdr3_nt: TGCGCCAGCAGCCAAGACCAGACAGGGGGAAATAATTCACCCCTCCACTTT

v_call: TRBV29-1
cdr3_length: 12
clone_size: NA
j_call: TRBJ2-7
d_call: TRBD1
cdr3_aa: CSVGAGGTEQYF
cdr3_nt: TGCAGCGTTGGGGCAGGGGGTACGGAGCAGTACTTC

v_call: TRBV27
cdr3_length: 13
clone_size: NA
j_call: TRBJ1-1
d_call: NA
cdr3_aa: CASSSRPGTEAFF
cdr3_nt: TGTGCCAGCAGTTCTAGACCGGGCACTGAAGCTTTCTTT